One and the same sample provided the 5 T cell receptor beta chains below, sequenced in a study of T cells in Graves' hyperthyroidism and ophthalmopathy. Using RNA transcripts as the source, TCR beta CDR3 regions were amplified. The HTBI primer set drove a first-round RT-PCR of the TCR CDR3. One entry per CDR3 protein, called by TCRdb with MiXCR from the multiplex PCR reads. This table holds more than 500,000 distinct CDR3 sequences, about a sixth found once. Sequencing input: blood. The receptors here all came from a woman in her twenties or thirties with Graves' hyperthyroidism.

This clonotype came up many times. The chain uses TRBV28 and TRBJ1-5; D uncertain. CDR3 length: 15 amino acids. V was shortened by 6 bases and J by 4 bases, with 16 bases between the two germline ends. CDR1 and CDR2 from the germline V gene are MDHEN and SYDVKM. As DNA, the CDR3 is TGTGCCAGCAGCCCCGCCGGAGACGGTAATCAGCCCCAGCATTTT. Translated: CASSPAGDGNQPQHF.

This clonotype came up many times. J is TRBJ2-1 and V is TRBV20-1, with TRBD2 identical over 7 bases. The CDR3 loop spans 16 amino acids. The junction had 6 bases not matched to a gene; V was cut back by 1 base and J by 0 bases. Germline V CDR1 and CDR2: DFQATT, SNEGSKA (reference sequence). CDR3 bases: TGCAGTGCTAGAGGAGGGCTAGCGGTCTCCTACAATGAGCAGTTCTTC. Protein sequence: CSARGGLAVSYNEQFF.

The chain links TRBV27 to TRBJ2-7, with D perhaps matching TRBD2 (5 bases). Germline lookup yields CDR1 MNHEY and CDR2 SMNVEV (reference sequence). CDR3 length: 16 residues. Deletions cut 4 bases from V and 8 bases from J, with 24 bases between. This CDR3 reads CASSSTPDWSVIKQYF. CDR3 nucleotides: TGTGCCAGCAGTTCAACCCCGGACTGGAGTGTGATAAAGCAGTACTTC.

This clonotype was seen only a few times. V usage is TRBV28 and J usage is TRBJ1-4, with D unresolved. Germline V gene data show CDR1 as MDHEN and CDR2 as SYDVKM. The CDR3 sequence is 17 residues long. Deletions cut 4 bases from V and 7 bases from J, with 22 bases between. The CDR3 sequence is CASSSLPSDNRREKLFF. DNA for the CDR3: TGTGCCAGCAGTTCTCTCCCGTCAGACAATAGGCGTGAAAAACTGTTTTTT.

This clonotype was recorded many times. The rearrangement links TRBV7-3 to TRBJ2-5, with 11 nucleotides matching TRBD2. CDR1 is SGHTA and CDR2 is FQGTGA in the germline V gene. V trimming: 5 bases; J trimming: 4 bases; junction bases outside the gene matches: 12. The CDR3 is made up of 17 amino acids. The DNA for the CDR3 is TGTGCCAGCAGCCAAAAAGGTGTTGGACTAGCGGGAGAGACCCAGTACTTC. Its translation is CASSQKGVGLAGETQYF.